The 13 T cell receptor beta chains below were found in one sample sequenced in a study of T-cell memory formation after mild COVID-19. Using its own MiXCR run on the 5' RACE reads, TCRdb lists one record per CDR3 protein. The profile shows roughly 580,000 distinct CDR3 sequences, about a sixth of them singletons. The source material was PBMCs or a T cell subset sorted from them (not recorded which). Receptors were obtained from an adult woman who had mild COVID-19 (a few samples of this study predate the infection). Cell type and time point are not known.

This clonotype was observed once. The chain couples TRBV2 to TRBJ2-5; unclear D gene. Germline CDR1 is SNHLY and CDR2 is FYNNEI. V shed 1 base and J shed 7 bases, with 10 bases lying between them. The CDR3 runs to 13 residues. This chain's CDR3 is CASSEGGGRTQYF. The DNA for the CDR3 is TGTGCCAGCAGTGAAGGAGGTGGTAGGACCCAGTACTTC.

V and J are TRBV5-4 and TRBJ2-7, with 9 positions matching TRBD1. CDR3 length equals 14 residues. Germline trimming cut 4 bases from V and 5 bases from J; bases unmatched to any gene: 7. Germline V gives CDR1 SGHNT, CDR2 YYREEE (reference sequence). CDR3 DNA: TGTGCCAGCAGCCAGGACAGGGGCGGACACGAGCAGTACTTC. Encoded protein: CASSQDRGGHEQYF.

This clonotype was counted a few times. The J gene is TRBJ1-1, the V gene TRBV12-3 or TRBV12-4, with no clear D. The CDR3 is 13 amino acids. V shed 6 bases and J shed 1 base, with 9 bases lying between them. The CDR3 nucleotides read TGTGCCAGCAGGTCCGAGGGGAACACTGAAGCTTTCTTT. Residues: CASRSEGNTEAFF.

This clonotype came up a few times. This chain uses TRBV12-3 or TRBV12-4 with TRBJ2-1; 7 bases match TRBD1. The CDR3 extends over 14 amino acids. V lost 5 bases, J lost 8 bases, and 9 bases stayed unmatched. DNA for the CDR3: TGTGCCAGCAGTCTCCCATTACAGGGGCATGAGCAGTTCTTC. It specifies CASSLPLQGHEQFF.

CDR3 loop: CASSPGQGAGNTIYF. The CDR3 coding sequence is TGTGCCAGCTCACCCGGACAGGGTGCAGGAAACACCATATATTTT. The V call is TRBV18, the J call TRBJ1-3; 8 nucleotides align to TRBD1. This CDR3 has 15 residues. J gave up 4 bases and V 3 bases, and 5 bases lay outside the gene matches. Germline CDR1 KGHSH, CDR2 LQKENI.

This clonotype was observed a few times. The DNA for the CDR3 is TGTGCCAGCAGCCCACAGCGGGCCTCGTACAATGAGCAGTTCTTC. It codes for CASSPQRASYNEQFF. The rearrangement links TRBV4-2 to TRBJ2-1; the D gene is possibly TRBD2 (6 bases). CDR3 length: 15 residues. Per germline, CDR1 LGHNA and CDR2 YNFKEQ. With 4 bases removed from V and 4 bases from J, the gap between germline ends came to 14 bases.

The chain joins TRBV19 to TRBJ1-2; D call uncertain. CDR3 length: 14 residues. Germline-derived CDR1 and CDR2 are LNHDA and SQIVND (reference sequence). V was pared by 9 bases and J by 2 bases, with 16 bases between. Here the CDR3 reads CASLSGESNYGYTF. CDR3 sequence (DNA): TGTGCCAGCCTTTCTGGGGAGTCCAACTATGGCTACACCTTC.

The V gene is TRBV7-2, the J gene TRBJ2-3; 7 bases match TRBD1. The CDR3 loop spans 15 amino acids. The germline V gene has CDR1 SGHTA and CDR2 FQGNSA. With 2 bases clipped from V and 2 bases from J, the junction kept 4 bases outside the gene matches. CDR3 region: CASSLNRGNTDTQYF. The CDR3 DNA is TGTGCCAGCAGCTTAAACAGGGGTAACACAGATACGCAGTATTTT.

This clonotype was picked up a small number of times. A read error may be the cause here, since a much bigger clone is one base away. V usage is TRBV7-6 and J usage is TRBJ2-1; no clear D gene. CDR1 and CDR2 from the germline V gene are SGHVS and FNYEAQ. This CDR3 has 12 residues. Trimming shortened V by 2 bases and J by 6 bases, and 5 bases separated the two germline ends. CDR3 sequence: CASSLFTNEQFF. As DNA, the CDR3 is TGTGCCAGCAGCTTATTCACCAATGAGCAGTTCTTC.

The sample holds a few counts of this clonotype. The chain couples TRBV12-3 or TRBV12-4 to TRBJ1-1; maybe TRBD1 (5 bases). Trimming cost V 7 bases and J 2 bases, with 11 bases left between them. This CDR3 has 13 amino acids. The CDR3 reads CASTQTVNTEAFF. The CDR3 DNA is TGTGCCAGCACCCAGACAGTTAACACTGAAGCTTTCTTT.

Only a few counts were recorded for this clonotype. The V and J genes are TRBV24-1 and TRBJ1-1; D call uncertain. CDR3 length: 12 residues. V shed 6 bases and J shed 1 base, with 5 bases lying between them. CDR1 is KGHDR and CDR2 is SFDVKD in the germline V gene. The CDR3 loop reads CATSIGNTEAFF. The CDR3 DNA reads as TGTGCCACCAGTATAGGGAACACTGAAGCTTTCTTT.

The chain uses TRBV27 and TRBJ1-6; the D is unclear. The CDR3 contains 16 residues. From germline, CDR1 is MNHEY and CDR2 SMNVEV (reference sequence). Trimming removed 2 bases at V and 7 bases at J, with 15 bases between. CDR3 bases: TGTGCCAGCAGTTTACAAGGGTCGGAAGGGAATTCACCCCTCCACTTT. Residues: CASSLQGSEGNSPLHF.

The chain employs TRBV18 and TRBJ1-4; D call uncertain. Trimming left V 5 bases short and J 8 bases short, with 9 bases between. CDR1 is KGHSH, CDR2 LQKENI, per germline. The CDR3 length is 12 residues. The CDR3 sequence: CASSSWGEKLFF. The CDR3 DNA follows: TGTGCCAGCTCATCTTGGGGAGAAAAACTGTTTTTT.